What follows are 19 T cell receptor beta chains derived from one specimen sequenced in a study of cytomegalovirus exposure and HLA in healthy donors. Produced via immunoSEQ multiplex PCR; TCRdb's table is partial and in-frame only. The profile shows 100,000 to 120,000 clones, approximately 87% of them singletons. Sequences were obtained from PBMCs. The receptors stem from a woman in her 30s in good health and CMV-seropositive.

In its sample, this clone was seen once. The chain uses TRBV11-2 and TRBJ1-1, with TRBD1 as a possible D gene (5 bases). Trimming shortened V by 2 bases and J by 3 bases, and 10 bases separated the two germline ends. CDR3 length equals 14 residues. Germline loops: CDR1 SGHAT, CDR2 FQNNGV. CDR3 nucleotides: TGTGCCAGCAGCTTACGGGAGGGGTACACTGAAGCTTTCTTT. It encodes CASSLREGYTEAFF. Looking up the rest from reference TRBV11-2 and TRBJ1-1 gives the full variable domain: EAGVAQSPRYKIIEKRQSVAFWCNPISGHATLYWYQQILGQGPKLLIQFQNNGVVDDSQLPKDRFSAERLKGVDSTLKIQPAKLEDSAVYLCASSLREGYTEAFFGQGTRLTVV.

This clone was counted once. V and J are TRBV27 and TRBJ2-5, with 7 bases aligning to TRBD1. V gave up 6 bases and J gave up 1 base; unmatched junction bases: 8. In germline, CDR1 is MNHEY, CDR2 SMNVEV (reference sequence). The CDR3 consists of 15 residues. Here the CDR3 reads CASSPRDRFQETQYF. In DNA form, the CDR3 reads TGTGCCAGCAGCCCAAGGGACAGATTCCAAGAGACCCAGTACTTC.

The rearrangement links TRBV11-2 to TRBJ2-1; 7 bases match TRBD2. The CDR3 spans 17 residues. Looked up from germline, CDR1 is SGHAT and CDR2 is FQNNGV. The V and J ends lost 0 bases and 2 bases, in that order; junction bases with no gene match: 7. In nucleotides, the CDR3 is TGTGCCAGCAGCTTAGAATCTGCGGGAGTCGCCTACAATGAGCAGTTCTTC. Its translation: CASSLESAGVAYNEQFF.

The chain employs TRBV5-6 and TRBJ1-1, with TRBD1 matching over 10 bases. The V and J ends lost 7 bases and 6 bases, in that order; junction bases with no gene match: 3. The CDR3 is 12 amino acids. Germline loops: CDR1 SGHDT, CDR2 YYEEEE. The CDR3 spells CASRGQGAEAFF. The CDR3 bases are TGTGCCAGCCGCGGACAGGGGGCTGAAGCTTTCTTT.

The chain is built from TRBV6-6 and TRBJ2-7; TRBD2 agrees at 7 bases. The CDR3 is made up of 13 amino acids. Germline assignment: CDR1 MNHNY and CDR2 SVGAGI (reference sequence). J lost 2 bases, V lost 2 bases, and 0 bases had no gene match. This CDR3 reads CASSYRGAYEQYF. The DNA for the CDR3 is TGTGCCAGCAGTTACCGGGGGGCCTACGAGCAGTACTTC.

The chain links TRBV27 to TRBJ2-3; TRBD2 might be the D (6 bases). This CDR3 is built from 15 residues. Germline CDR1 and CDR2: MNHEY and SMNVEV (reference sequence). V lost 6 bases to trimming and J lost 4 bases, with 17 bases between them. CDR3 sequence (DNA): TGTGCCAGCAGCTCGGAGGGACGGAGGGCAGATACGCAGTATTTT. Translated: CASSSEGRRADTQYF.

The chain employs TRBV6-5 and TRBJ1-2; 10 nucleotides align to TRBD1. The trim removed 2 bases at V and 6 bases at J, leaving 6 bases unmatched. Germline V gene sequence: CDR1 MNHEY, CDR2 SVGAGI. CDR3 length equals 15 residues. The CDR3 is CASSYRTGGVNGYTF. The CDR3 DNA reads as TGTGCCAGCAGTTACCGGACAGGGGGGGTGAATGGCTACACCTTC.

CDR3 DNA: TGTGCCAGCAGCTCGAGGACTAGCGGGAGTACCGGGGAGCTGTTTTTT. This sequence encodes CASSSRTSGSTGELFF. This sequence joins TRBV5-4 and TRBJ2-2; 13 bases map to TRBD2. This CDR3 has 16 amino acids. The germline gives CDR1 SGHNT, CDR2 YYREEE (reference sequence). The V segment lost 3 bases and the J segment 5 bases; nucleotides outside the gene matches: 4. The full variable domain, completed using reference TRBV5-4 and TRBJ2-2, is ETGVTQSPTHLIKTRGQQVTLRCSSQSGHNTVSWYQQALGQGPQFIFQYYREEENGRGNFPPRFSGLQFPNYSSELNVNALELDDSALYLCASSSRTSGSTGELFFGEGSRLTVL.

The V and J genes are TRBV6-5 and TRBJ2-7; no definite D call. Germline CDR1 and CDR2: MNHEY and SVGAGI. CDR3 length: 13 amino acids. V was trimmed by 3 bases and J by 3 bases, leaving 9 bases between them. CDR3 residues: CASSYLPNYEQYF. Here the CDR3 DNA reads TGTGCCAGCAGTTATCTCCCTAACTACGAGCAGTACTTC.

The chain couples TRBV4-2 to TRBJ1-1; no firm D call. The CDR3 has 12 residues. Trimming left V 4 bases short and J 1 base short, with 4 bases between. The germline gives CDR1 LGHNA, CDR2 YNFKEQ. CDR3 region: CASSLGNTEAFF. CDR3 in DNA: TGTGCCAGCAGCCTCGGGAACACTGAAGCTTTCTTT.

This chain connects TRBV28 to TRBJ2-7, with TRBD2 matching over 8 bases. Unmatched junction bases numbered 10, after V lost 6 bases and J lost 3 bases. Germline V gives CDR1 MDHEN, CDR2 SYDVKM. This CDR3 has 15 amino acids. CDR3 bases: TGTGCCAGCAGCGGGAGCGGGAGTAACATCTACGAGCAGTACTTC. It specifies CASSGSGSNIYEQYF.

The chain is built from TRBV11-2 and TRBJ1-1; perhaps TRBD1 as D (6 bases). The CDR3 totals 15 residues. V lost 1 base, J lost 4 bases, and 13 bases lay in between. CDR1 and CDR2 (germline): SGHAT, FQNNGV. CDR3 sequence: CASSLAGTPVTEAFF. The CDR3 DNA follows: TGTGCCAGCAGCTTAGCGGGGACACCCGTCACTGAAGCTTTCTTT.

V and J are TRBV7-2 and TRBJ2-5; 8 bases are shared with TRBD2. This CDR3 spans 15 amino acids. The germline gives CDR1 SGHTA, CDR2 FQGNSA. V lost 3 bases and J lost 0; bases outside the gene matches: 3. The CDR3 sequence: CASSFGLAYQETQYF. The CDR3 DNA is TGTGCCAGCAGCTTCGGACTAGCCTACCAAGAGACCCAGTACTTC.

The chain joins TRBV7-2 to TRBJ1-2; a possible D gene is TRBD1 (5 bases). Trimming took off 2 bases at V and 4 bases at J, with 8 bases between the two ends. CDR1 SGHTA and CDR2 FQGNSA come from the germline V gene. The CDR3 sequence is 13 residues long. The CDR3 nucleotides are TGTGCCAGCAGCTTATTGGGGGGCTATGGCTACACCTTC. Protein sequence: CASSLLGGYGYTF. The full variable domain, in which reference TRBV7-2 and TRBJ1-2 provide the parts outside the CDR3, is GAGVSQSPSNKVTEKGKDVELRCDPISGHTALYWYRQSLGQGLEFLIYFQGNSAPDKSGLPSDRFSAERTGGSVSTLTIQRTQQEDSAVYLCASSLLGGYGYTFGSGTRLTVV.

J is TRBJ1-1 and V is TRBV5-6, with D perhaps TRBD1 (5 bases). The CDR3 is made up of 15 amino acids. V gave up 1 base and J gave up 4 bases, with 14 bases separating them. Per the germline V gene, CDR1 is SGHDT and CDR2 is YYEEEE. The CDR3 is CASSLIFSGGTEAFF. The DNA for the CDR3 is TGTGCCAGCAGCTTGATATTTTCCGGGGGCACTGAAGCTTTCTTT.

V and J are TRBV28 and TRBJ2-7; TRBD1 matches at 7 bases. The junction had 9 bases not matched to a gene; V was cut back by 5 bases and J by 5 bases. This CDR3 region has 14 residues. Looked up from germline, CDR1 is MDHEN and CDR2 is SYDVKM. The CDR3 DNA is TGTGCCAGCAGTCTCCGACAGGGAGCCGACGAGCAGTACTTC. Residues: CASSLRQGADEQYF.

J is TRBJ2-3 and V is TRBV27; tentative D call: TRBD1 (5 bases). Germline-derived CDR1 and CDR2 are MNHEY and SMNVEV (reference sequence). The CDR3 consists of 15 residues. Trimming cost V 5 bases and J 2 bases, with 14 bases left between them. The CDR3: CASSEEGHITDTQYF. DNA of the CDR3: TGTGCCAGCAGTGAGGAAGGACACATCACAGATACGCAGTATTTT.

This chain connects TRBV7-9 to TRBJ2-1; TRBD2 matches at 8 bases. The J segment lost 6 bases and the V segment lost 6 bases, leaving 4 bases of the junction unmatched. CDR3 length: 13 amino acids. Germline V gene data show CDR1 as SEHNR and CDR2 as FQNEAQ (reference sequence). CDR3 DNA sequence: TGTGCCAGCAGTTGGAGCGGGAGCAATGAGCAGTTCTTC. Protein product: CASSWSGSNEQFF.

The CDR3 DNA reads TGTGCCAGCACTATGGAGGGCAACACAGATACGCAGTATTTT. It specifies CASTMEGNTDTQYF. V and J are TRBV27 and TRBJ2-3; TRBD2 might be the D (6 bases). Germline CDR1 reads MNHEY; CDR2 reads SMNVEV (reference sequence). The CDR3 consists of 14 residues. V was pared by 7 bases and J by 2 bases, with 13 bases between.